Described below is a single TCR beta chain sequence and its context. What it recognizes is unknown. This record comes from a study of shared clonotypes between healthy human individuals. Study-level findings and limits: Enrolling few donors narrowed the genetic and exposure-history diversity that was represented.

This table comes from immunoSEQ multiplex PCR, and its TCRdb copy is limited to in-frame clones, with some not included. The sample has roughly 1,000,000 clones; around 78% are singletons. The germline V gene encodes CDR1 KGHSH and CDR2 LQKENI. The CDR3 extends over 16 amino acids. V shed 0 bases and J shed 0 bases, with 9 bases lying between them. This TCR derives from a man younger than 30 in good health. Some clones in this sample may be carry-over from other donors' samples. V usage is TRBV18 and J usage is TRBJ1-3; no definite D call. Material: memory CD4+ T cells from PBMCs. Subset here: CD45RA-negative fraction. The CDR3 reads CASSPPGSHSGNTIYF. The CDR3 nucleotides are TGTGCCAGCTCACCACCCGGGAGTCACTCTGGAAACACCATATATTTT.